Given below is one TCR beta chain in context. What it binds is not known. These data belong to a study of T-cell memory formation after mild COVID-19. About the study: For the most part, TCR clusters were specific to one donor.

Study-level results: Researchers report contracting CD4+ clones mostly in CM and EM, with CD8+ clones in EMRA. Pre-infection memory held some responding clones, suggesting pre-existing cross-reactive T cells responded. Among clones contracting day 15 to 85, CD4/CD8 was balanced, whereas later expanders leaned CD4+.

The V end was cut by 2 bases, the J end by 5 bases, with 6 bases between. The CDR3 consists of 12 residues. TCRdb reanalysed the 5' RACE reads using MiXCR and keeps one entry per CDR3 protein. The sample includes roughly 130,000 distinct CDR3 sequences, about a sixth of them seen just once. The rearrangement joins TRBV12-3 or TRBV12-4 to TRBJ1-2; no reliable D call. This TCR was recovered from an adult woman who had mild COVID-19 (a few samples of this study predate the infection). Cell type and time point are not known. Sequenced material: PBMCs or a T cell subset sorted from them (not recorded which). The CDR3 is CASSLRGYGYTF. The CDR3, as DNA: TGTGCCAGCAGTTTACGTGGTTATGGCTACACCTTC.